Reported below is one TCR beta chain. This sample is drawn from a study of technical replicates of blood from a few donors. This table comes from immunoSEQ multiplex PCR, and its TCRdb copy is limited to in-frame clones, with some not included. Of 65,000 to 85,000 clones in the sample, roughly 92% are singletons; the top ten hold about 0.4%. The length of the CDR3 is 17 residues. Trimming pared 0 bases from V and 1 base from J, leaving 12 bases between. The germline V gene encodes CDR1 LGHNA and CDR2 YSLEER. The V and J genes are TRBV4-3 and TRBJ2-2; perhaps TRBD2 as D (6 bases). The specimen sequenced was T cells isolated from PBMCs. The source is a human donor in good health. CDR3 residues: CASSQDLRRENTGELFF. The CDR3 DNA is TGCGCCAGCAGCCAAGATCTTCGGCGGGAGAACACCGGGGAGCTGTTTTTT.